These 11 T cell receptor beta chains originate from one sample sequenced in a study of blood T cells in healthy people across ages. A second about 7 to 11 cycle PCR used barcoded and J-beta primers. Each CDR3 protein is one row after TCRdb ran MiXCR on the 5' RACE reads. The table shows 1 million or so distinct CDR3 sequences, with 35% to 55% occurring only once. The sample taken for sequencing was blood. These receptors all come from a woman aged 60-70 years in good health.

The chain is built from TRBV6-1 and TRBJ2-3; no clear D. The CDR3 loop spans 13 amino acids. V was clipped by 10 bases and J by 2 bases, with 13 bases between them. Germline V gives CDR1 MNHNS, CDR2 SASEGT. CDR3 region: CATLLGFTDTQYF. In DNA form, the CDR3 reads TGTGCCACCTTGTTAGGTTTCACAGATACGCAGTATTTT.

The V and J genes are TRBV6-5 and TRBJ2-7; D is unclear. Per the germline V gene, CDR1 is MNHEY and CDR2 is SVGAGI. The V and J ends lost 2 bases and 2 bases respectively, with 10 bases between them. The CDR3 extends over 14 amino acids. The CDR3 loop reads CASSYRGDTYEQYF. The DNA for the CDR3 is TGTGCCAGCAGTTACAGAGGCGACACCTACGAGCAGTACTTC.

CDR3 region: CASKYVGGNEQFF. Written as DNA, the CDR3 is TGTGCCAGCAAATACGTGGGGGGGAATGAGCAGTTCTTC. The J gene is TRBJ2-1, the V gene TRBV7-2, with 7 bases fitting TRBD2. The junction had 7 bases not matched to a gene; V was cut back by 7 bases and J by 7 bases. The CDR3 covers 13 residues. Germline V CDR1 and CDR2: SGHTA, FQGNSA. Looking up the rest from reference TRBV7-2 and TRBJ2-1 gives the full variable domain: GAGVSQSPSNKVTEKGKDVELRCDPISGHTALYWYRQSLGQGLEFLIYFQGNSAPDKSGLPSDRFSAERTGGSVSTLTIQRTQQEDSAVYLCASKYVGGNEQFFGPGTRLTVL.

The chain employs TRBV5-1 and TRBJ1-1; TRBD1 might be the D (6 bases). The germline V gene has CDR1 SGHRS and CDR2 YFSETQ. This CDR3 has 13 residues. Trimming cost V 0 bases and J 8 bases, with 11 bases left between them. CDR3 protein: CASSLVEGGEAFF. In DNA form, the CDR3 reads TGCGCCAGCAGCTTGGTCGAGGGGGGCGAAGCTTTCTTT.

The V and J genes are TRBV4-2 and TRBJ2-1, with 8 positions matching TRBD2. Unmatched junction bases numbered 9, after V lost 1 base and J lost 4 bases. The CDR3 loop spans 17 amino acids. Germline assignment: CDR1 LGHNA and CDR2 YNFKEQ. CDR3 DNA: TGTGCCAGCAGCCAAGTAACAAGCGGGAGAGGATACAATGAGCAGTTCTTC. This codes for CASSQVTSGRGYNEQFF.

A few counts support this clonotype. The chain links TRBV6-5 to TRBJ2-4, with D maybe TRBD1 (6 bases). Trimming left V 6 bases short and J 6 bases short, with 18 bases between. CDR3 size: 15 residues. CDR1 and CDR2 from the germline V gene are MNHEY and SVGAGI. The CDR3 loop reads CASSPTGTQGNIQYF. As DNA, the CDR3 is TGTGCCAGCAGCCCAACAGGGACCCAGGGAAACATTCAGTACTTC.

J is TRBJ1-2 and V is TRBV4-1; D is ambiguous. Germline CDR1 reads MGHRA; CDR2 reads YSYEKL. V lost 0 bases, J lost 4 bases, and 9 bases lay in between. CDR3 size: 14 residues. The CDR3 bases are TGCGCCAGCAGCCAAGATCTAGGTATCTATGGCTACACCTTC. Protein sequence: CASSQDLGIYGYTF.

The rearrangement links TRBV9 to TRBJ2-1; 7 bases are a match to TRBD2. V trimming: 0 bases; J trimming: 2 bases; junction bases outside the gene matches: 5. The CDR3 totals 16 residues. Germline CDR1 reads SGDLS; CDR2 reads YYNGEE. The CDR3 DNA reads TGTGCCAGCAGCGTAGGGGGGGGTTCGCCCTACAATGAGCAGTTCTTC. It codes for CASSVGGGSPYNEQFF. The whole variable domain, filled in from reference TRBV9 and TRBJ2-1, reads DSGVTQTPKHLITATGQRVTLRCSPRSGDLSVYWYQQSLDQGLQFLIQYYNGEERAKGNILERFSAQQFPDLHSELNLSSLELGDSALYFCASSVGGGSPYNEQFFGPGTRLTVL.

Details on this clonotype: Compared with germline, one end of the junction differs, possibly owing to a read error. V usage is TRBV7-9 and J usage is TRBJ1-2, with a possible D match to TRBD1 (5 bases). The CDR3 is 17 residues long. From germline, CDR1 is SEHNR and CDR2 FQNEAQ (reference sequence). In DNA form, the CDR3 reads TGTGCCAGCAGCGCCGTAAAGGGGTGGGGTTTGGGCTATGGCTGCACCTTC. It is translated as CASSAVKGWGLGYGCTF.

The chain recombines TRBV9 with TRBJ2-3, with 7 bases fitting TRBD1. In germline, CDR1 is SGDLS, CDR2 YYNGEE. The CDR3 consists of 17 residues. The V segment lost 1 base and the J segment 3 bases; nucleotides outside the gene matches: 11. DNA of the CDR3: TGTGCCAGCAGCGTATCAACGACAGGGACGGGAACAGATACGCAGTATTTT. Translated: CASSVSTTGTGTDTQYF.

The chain recombines TRBV20-1 with TRBJ2-5; tentatively, D is TRBD1 or TRBD2 (5 bases each). With 5 bases removed from V and 7 bases from J, the gap between germline ends came to 20 bases. Germline V gene data show CDR1 as DFQATT and CDR2 as SNEGSKA (reference sequence). The CDR3 runs to 14 residues. The CDR3 loop is CSAAGASVLGTQYF. CDR3 bases: TGCAGTGCTGCCGGGGCCTCCGTCCTTGGGACCCAGTACTTC.